What follows is one T cell receptor (beta chain) and its context. What it binds is not known. These data are taken from a study of shared clonotypes between healthy human individuals. Those who donated were healthy HIV-negative adults, with no recent acute infections or vaccinations reported. The study drew all its donors from Caucasian adults living in Nashville, Tennessee. Regarding the study as a whole: Naive subsets, compared against memory subsets, generally had larger estimated richness values.

TCRdb's copy holds only in-frame clones and misses some; the assay was immunoSEQ multiplex PCR. Of 2 million to 2.5 million clones in the sample, nearly 97% were seen once. The sequence derives from a man aged 18 to 29 in good health. The sequencing sample was made of naive CD4+ T cells sorted from blood. Subset indicated: CD45RA+ positively selected.

CDR3 residues: CSVVRREDRETQYF. CDR3 coding DNA: TGCAGCGTTGTACGCAGGGAGGATCGAGAGACCCAGTACTTC. V gene TRBV29-1 combines with J gene TRBJ2-5; TRBD2 is a possible D gene (6 bases). The length of the CDR3 is 14 residues. CDR1 and CDR2 (germline): SQVTM, ANQGSEA. V gave up 4 bases and J gave up 4 bases, with 16 bases separating them. The whole variable domain, remainder taken from reference TRBV29-1 and TRBJ2-5, is SAVISQKPSRDICQRGTSLTIQCQVDSQVTMMFWYRQQPGQSLTLIATANQGSEATYESGFVIDKFPISRPNLTFSTLTVSNMSPEDSSIYLCSVVRREDRETQYFGPGTRLLVL.